This T cell receptor beta chain appears in the sequencing data of a study of blood T cell repertoires in COVID-19. Using immunoSEQ multiplex PCR, the repertoire was profiled, and TCRdb retains in-frame clones only, with some absent. The sample contains approximately 240,000 clones, roughly 82% of which appear only once. The CDR3 is made up of 13 amino acids. Germline CDR1 and CDR2: MGHDK and SYGVNS. Germline trimming cut 6 bases from V and 5 bases from J; bases unmatched to any gene: 2. This chain links TRBV25-1 with TRBJ2-5, with TRBD2 matching over 11 bases. The clonotype originates from a woman aged 80 or older with active or convalescent COVID-19. The specimen was peripheral blood. The CDR3 DNA reads TGTGCCAGCAGGACTAGCGGGGTCGAGACCCAGTACTTC. As protein: CASRTSGVETQYF.